These 15 T cell receptor beta chains were all obtained from the same sample, sequenced in a study of control samples from healthy donors and cancer patients. Some clones are missing from TCRdb's copy, which holds only in-frame ones; the method was immunoSEQ multiplex PCR. This sample has fewer than 200,000 clones, with 90% found just once. Sequencing was done on a sample of blood. The receptors shown here come from a woman in her 50s in good health.

J is TRBJ2-1 and V is TRBV2; 7 bases agree with TRBD2. This CDR3 is built from 14 residues. From germline, CDR1 is SNHLY and CDR2 FYNNEI. The V segment lost 3 bases and the J segment 9 bases; nucleotides outside the gene matches: 8. The CDR3 protein is CASSDGGGKIEQFF. The CDR3 nucleotides are TGTGCCAGCAGTGACGGGGGAGGGAAGATTGAGCAGTTCTTC.

The genes are TRBV4-2 and TRBJ2-3, with 10 bases matching TRBD2. Losses at the gene ends were 4 bases for V and 3 bases for J; bases not matched to a gene: 7. In germline, CDR1 is LGHNA, CDR2 YNFKEQ. This CDR3 spans 16 amino acids. The CDR3 reads CASSPSSGRITDTQYF. The CDR3 bases are TGTGCCAGCAGCCCGTCTAGCGGGAGAATAACAGATACGCAGTATTTT.

This chain uses TRBV6-5 with TRBJ2-5; D uncertain. The CDR3 loop spans 12 amino acids. Between the trimmed V and J ends, which lost 8 bases and 7 bases, there was a span of 14 bases. Germline V gene data show CDR1 as MNHEY and CDR2 as SVGAGI. CDR3 sequence reads: CASGWTAATQYF. The DNA for the CDR3 is TGTGCCAGCGGTTGGACCGCCGCGACCCAGTACTTC.

A word on this clone: This sample also contains other DNA sequences that code for the same CDR3. V is TRBV12-3 or TRBV12-4 and J is TRBJ1-4; the D gene is possibly TRBD1 (6 bases). The CDR3 contains 12 residues. Trimming cost V 6 bases and J 8 bases, with 10 bases left between them. DNA for the CDR3: TGTGCCAGCAGCCCCGACAGGGAAAAACTGTTTTTT. It codes for CASSPDREKLFF.

The chain joins TRBV7-2 to TRBJ1-5, with a possible D match to TRBD1 (5 bases). The germline V and J ends were trimmed by 1 base and 7 bases, with 14 bases remaining between them. CDR1 is SGHTA and CDR2 is FQGNSA in the germline V gene. The CDR3 is made up of 15 amino acids. CDR3 loop: CASSLVVAGTQPQHF. DNA for the CDR3: TGTGCCAGCAGCTTAGTCGTCGCAGGGACCCAGCCCCAGCATTTT.

The sample holds one count of this clone. The chain couples TRBV28 to TRBJ1-1, with D possibly matching TRBD1 (5 bases). The CDR3 covers 14 residues. Trimming removed 6 bases at V and 1 base at J, with 12 bases between. Germline values: CDR1 MDHEN, CDR2 SYDVKM. The CDR3 DNA sequence: TGTGCCAGCAGCACAACTGGGGGGAACACTGAAGCTTTCTTT. This encodes CASSTTGGNTEAFF.

The CDR3 loop is CASSPLAGAPGGQFF. CDR3 nucleotide sequence: TGTGCCAGCAGCCCACTAGCGGGAGCCCCAGGGGGGCAGTTCTTC. The V gene is TRBV3-1 (or the pseudogene TRBV3-2), the J gene TRBJ2-1, with TRBD2 matching 11 bases. Germline CDR1 LGHDT, CDR2 YNNKEL (reference sequence). Losses at the gene ends were 4 bases for V and 12 bases for J; bases not matched to a gene: 11. The CDR3 totals 15 residues.

This chain joins TRBV7-8 and TRBJ2-7; D possibly corresponds to TRBD1 (6 bases). This CDR3 contains 17 residues. Trimming shortened V by 2 bases and J by 0 bases, and 17 bases separated the two germline ends. Germline loops: CDR1 SGHVS, CDR2 FQNEAQ. The CDR3 DNA reads as TGTGCCAGCAGCTTATCTTCCTGGACAGCACTCTCCTACGAGCAGTACTTC. Amino acids: CASSLSSWTALSYEQYF. The whole variable domain, filled in from reference TRBV7-8 and TRBJ2-7, reads GAGVSQSPRYKVAKRGQDVALRCDPISGHVSLFWYQQALGQGPEFLTYFQNEAQLDKSGLPSDRFFAERPEGSVSTLKIQRTQQEDSAVYLCASSLSSWTALSYEQYFGPGTRLTVT.

The rearrangement joins TRBV5-1 to TRBJ2-2; D is ambiguous. Trimming pared 3 bases from V and 3 bases from J, leaving 9 bases between. Germline assignment: CDR1 SGHRS and CDR2 YFSETQ. The length of the CDR3 is 14 residues. DNA for the CDR3: TGCGCCAGCAGCTCGGGCAGTGACACCGGGGAGCTGTTTTTT. Its protein product is CASSSGSDTGELFF.

V is TRBV7-6 and J is TRBJ1-5; TRBD1 agrees at 10 bases. The junction had 4 bases not matched to a gene; V was cut back by 1 base and J by 7 bases. The CDR3 sequence is 15 residues long. Germline-derived CDR1 and CDR2 are SGHVS and FNYEAQ. DNA of the CDR3: TGTGCCAGCAGCTTAGGACAGGGGGCGAAGCAGCCCCAGCATTTT. Encoded protein: CASSLGQGAKQPQHF.

The CDR3 DNA reads TGTGCCACCAGTGACCCGACAGGGGTTGGGGAAGAGACCCAGTACTTC. This sequence encodes CATSDPTGVGEETQYF. This chain uses TRBV24-1 with TRBJ2-5, with TRBD1 matching 8 bases. V gave up 4 bases and J gave up 3 bases; unmatched junction bases: 9. The CDR3 consists of 16 residues. The germline V gene has CDR1 KGHDR and CDR2 SFDVKD.

This clone showed up just once. The genes are TRBV28 and TRBJ1-4; TRBD1 matches at 7 bases. The V and J ends lost 6 bases and 8 bases, in that order; junction bases with no gene match: 12. The CDR3 totals 15 residues. Looked up from germline, CDR1 is MDHEN and CDR2 is SYDVKM. The DNA for the CDR3 is TGTGCCAGCAGGCTACCACGACAGGGAGTCGAAAAACTGTTTTTT. As protein: CASRLPRQGVEKLFF. Full variable domain (rest looked up from reference TRBV28 and TRBJ1-4): DVKVTQSSRYLVKRTGEKVFLECVQDMDHENMFWYRQDPGLGLRLIYFSYDVKMKEKGDIPEGYSVSREKKERFSLILESASTNQTSMYLCASRLPRQGVEKLFFGSGTQLSVL.

This rearrangement joins TRBV7-6 to TRBJ1-5, with D perhaps matching TRBD1 (6 bases). This CDR3 has 16 amino acids. Germline CDR1 is SGHVS and CDR2 is FNYEAQ. V shed 2 bases and J shed 3 bases, with 14 bases lying between them. The CDR3 reads CASSLNAGVVNQPQHF. The CDR3 DNA reads as TGTGCCAGCAGCTTAAATGCAGGGGTGGTCAATCAGCCCCAGCATTTT.

V is TRBV3-1 (or the pseudogene TRBV3-2) and J is TRBJ2-1, with D perhaps TRBD1 (6 bases). The CDR3 runs to 15 residues. Germline assignment: CDR1 LGHDT and CDR2 YNNKEL (reference sequence). V was shortened by 3 bases and J by 5 bases, with 14 bases between the two germline ends. The DNA for the CDR3 is TGTGCCAGCAGCCACAGGGGAAGGAGGCACAATGAGCAGTTCTTC. It specifies CASSHRGRRHNEQFF.

This chain connects TRBV7-2 to TRBJ1-1, with D unresolved. V was cut by 2 bases and J by 4 bases, with 11 bases left in between. CDR3 length equals 14 residues. The germline CDR1 and CDR2 sequences are SGHTA and FQGNSA. CDR3 protein: CASSLSPGSTEAFF. In nucleotides, the CDR3 is TGTGCCAGCAGCTTATCACCGGGTTCCACTGAAGCTTTCTTT.